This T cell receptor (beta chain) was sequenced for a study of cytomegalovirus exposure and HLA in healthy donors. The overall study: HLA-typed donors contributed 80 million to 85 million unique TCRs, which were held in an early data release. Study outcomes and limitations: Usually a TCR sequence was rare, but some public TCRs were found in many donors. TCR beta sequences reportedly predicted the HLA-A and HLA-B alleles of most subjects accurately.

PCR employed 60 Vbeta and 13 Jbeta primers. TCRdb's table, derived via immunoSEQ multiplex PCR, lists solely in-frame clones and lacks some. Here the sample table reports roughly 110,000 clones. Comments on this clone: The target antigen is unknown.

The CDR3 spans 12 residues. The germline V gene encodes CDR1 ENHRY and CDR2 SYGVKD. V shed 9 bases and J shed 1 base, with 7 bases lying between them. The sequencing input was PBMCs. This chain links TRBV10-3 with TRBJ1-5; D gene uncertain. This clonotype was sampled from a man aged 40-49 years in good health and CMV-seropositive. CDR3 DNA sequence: TGTGCCATAGGACTCAGCAATCAGCCCCAGCATTTT. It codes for CAIGLSNQPQHF.